A few counts support the clone carrying this T cell receptor beta chain. Germline CDR1 SGHTS, CDR2 YDEGEE. Trimming removed 1 base from V and 7 bases from J; junction bases left unmatched: 17. The CDR3 extends over 18 amino acids. The data were obtained in a study of T cell repertoires in cytomegalovirus infection. The overall study: Indicated by public TCR beta signatures were CMV infection and matching HLA type.

Each CDR3 protein is one row after TCRdb ran MiXCR on the reads. The repertoire has under 600,000 distinct CDR3 sequences, about 15% of them found once; the top ten carry roughly a quarter. The chain has TRBV5-8 and TRBJ1-2, with TRBD1 matching over 9 bases. What was sequenced was CD8+ T cells from PBMCs. The source is a human donor in good health (CMV status not recorded). Some clones in this sample may be carry-over from other donors' samples. The CDR3 DNA follows: TGTGCCAGCAGCTTGATTCGAGGGACAGGGTATAATTCGGGTGGCTACACCTTC. Translating gives CASSLIRGTGYNSGGYTF. Complete variable domain (other parts from reference TRBV5-8 and TRBJ1-2): EAGVTQSPTHLIKTRGQQATLRCSPISGHTSVYWYQQALGLGLQFLLWYDEGEERNRGNFPPRFSGRQFPNYSSELNVNALELEDSALYLCASSLIRGTGYNSGGYTFGSGTRLTVV.